This T cell receptor (beta chain) was captured in a study of cytomegalovirus exposure and HLA in healthy donors. Study at large: Among the approximately 400 genotyped donors, 81% were placed in the Caucasian-associated ancestry cluster. Study-wide results and limits: A later analysis reported that several of the most significant clusters appeared to be linked to common viral pathogens, among them Epstein-Barr virus. Based on reports, TCR beta sequences accurately predicted HLA-A and HLA-B alleles for most subjects.

The PCR was carried out with 60 Vbeta primers and 13 Jbeta primers. Only in-frame clones appear in the TCRdb table, and some are missing; sequencing was by immunoSEQ multiplex PCR. The sample shows about 160,000 clones, 77% of them seen only once. V was pared by 0 bases and J by 0 bases, with 5 bases of the junction left unmatched. This CDR3 spans 19 amino acids. Per germline, CDR1 LGHNA and CDR2 YSLEER. About this clone: What it binds is unknown.

The clonotype comes from a man aged 45-65 years in good health and CMV-seropositive. The chain uses TRBV4-3 and TRBJ1-4; 12 nucleotides match TRBD1. Sequencing input: PBMCs. Here the CDR3 reads CASSQDPGQGASTNEKLFF. In nucleotides, the CDR3 is TGCGCCAGCAGCCAAGATCCGGGACAGGGGGCGTCAACTAATGAAAAACTGTTTTTT.